Below, 2 T cell receptor beta chains from the same sample are listed, as sequenced in a study of blood T cell repertoires in COVID-19 (dated by TCRdb to about 2020). Receptors were amplified or captured by the immunoSEQ multiplex PCR assay. This immuneACCESS table, as held by TCRdb, lists in-frame sequences with V and J called but not all clones. Of the missing ones, under half trace to an unresolved V gene in checked studies; the others have no known cause. Present in this sample are approximately 140,000 clones, 85% to 90% of which were seen just once. The ten largest clones take up around 6.1% of the sample. The material sequenced was peripheral blood. The receptors here all came from a man older than 75 with acute or convalescent COVID-19.

V usage is TRBV7-3 and J usage is TRBJ2-2; 8 bases agree with TRBD2. This CDR3 has 17 residues. With V trimmed by 5 bases and J by 6 bases, 14 bases remained unmatched. Germline values: CDR1 SGHTA, CDR2 FQGTGA. The DNA for the CDR3 is TGTGCCAGCAGCCCCAACCTCGGGACTAGGGGGGCCGGGGAGCTGTTTTTT. Its protein is CASSPNLGTRGAGELFF.

CDR3 in amino acids: CATRTSVGNTGELFF. Written as DNA, the CDR3 is TGCGCCACTAGGACTAGCGTGGGGAACACCGGGGAGCTGTTTTTT. This chain connects TRBV5-1 to TRBJ2-2; 9 bases are shared with TRBD2. This CDR3 spans 15 amino acids. Germline values: CDR1 SGHRS, CDR2 YFSETQ. Losses at the gene ends were 9 bases for V and 1 base for J; bases not matched to a gene: 7.